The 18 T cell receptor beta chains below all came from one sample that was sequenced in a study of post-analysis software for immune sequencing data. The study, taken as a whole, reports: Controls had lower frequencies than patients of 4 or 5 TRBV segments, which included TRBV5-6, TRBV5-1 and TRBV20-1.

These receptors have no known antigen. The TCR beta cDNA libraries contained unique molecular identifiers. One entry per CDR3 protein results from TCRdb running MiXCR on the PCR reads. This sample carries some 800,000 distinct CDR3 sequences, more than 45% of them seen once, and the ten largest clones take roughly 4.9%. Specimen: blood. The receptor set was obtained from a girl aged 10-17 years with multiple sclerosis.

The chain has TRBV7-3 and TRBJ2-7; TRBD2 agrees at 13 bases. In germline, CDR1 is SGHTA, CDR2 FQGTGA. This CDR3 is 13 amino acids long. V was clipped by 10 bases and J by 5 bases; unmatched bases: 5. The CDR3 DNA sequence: TGTGCCAAACCGGGACTAGCGGGACACGAGCAGTACTTC. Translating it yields CAKPGLAGHEQYF.

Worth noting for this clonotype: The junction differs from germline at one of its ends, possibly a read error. CDR3 residues: CSTRKSSYNEQFF. In DNA, the CDR3 is TGCAGTACTAGGAAGAGCTCCTACAATGAGCAGTTCTTC. The rearrangement links TRBV20-1 to TRBJ2-1, with D possibly matching TRBD2 (5 bases). This CDR3 has 13 amino acids. Per germline, CDR1 DFQATT and CDR2 SNEGSKA (reference sequence).

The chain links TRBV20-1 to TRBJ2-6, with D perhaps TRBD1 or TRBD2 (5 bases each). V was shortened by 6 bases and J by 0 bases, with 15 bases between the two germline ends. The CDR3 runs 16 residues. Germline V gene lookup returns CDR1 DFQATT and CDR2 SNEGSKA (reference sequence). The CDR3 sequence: CSARRDGDSGANVLTF. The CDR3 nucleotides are TGCAGTGCCCGCCGGGACGGAGACTCTGGGGCCAACGTCCTGACTTTC.

The DNA of the CDR3 is TGTGCCAGCAGCCCCATTTCAGAGAGCTCCTACAATGAGCAGTTCTTC. Translated, it gives CASSPISESSYNEQFF. The chain has TRBV5-6 and TRBJ2-1, with D hard to call. CDR1 is SGHDT and CDR2 is YYEEEE in the germline V gene. V dropped 4 bases and J dropped 0 bases, with 14 bases sitting between them. The CDR3 is 16 amino acids.

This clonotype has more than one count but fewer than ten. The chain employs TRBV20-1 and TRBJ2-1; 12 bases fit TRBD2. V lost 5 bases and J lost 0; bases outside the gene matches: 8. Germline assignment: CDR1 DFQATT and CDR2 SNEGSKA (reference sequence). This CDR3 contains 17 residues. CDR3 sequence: CSAPGLAGMSSYNEQFF. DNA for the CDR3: TGCAGTGCTCCAGGACTAGCGGGAATGAGCTCCTACAATGAGCAGTTCTTC.

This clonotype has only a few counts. For the CDR3, the DNA is TGTGCCATCAGTGAGTCCCTAGCAGCGGAGAGCTCCTACGAGCAGTACTTC. Protein: CAISESLAAESSYEQYF. The J gene is TRBJ2-7, the V gene TRBV10-3; maybe TRBD2 (5 bases). The germline gives CDR1 ENHRY, CDR2 SYGVKD. This CDR3 region has 17 residues. V lost 0 bases to trimming and J lost 0 bases, with 15 bases between them.

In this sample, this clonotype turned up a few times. The CDR3 protein is CASSQSGQFKNIQYF. DNA for the CDR3: TGCGCCAGCAGCCAATCGGGACAGTTCAAAAACATTCAGTACTTC. The V and J genes are TRBV4-1 and TRBJ2-4; 7 bases are shared with TRBD1. Germline CDR1 and CDR2: MGHRA and YSYEKL. The ends lost 2 bases at V and 3 bases at J; junction bases unmatched: 4. This CDR3 region has 15 residues.

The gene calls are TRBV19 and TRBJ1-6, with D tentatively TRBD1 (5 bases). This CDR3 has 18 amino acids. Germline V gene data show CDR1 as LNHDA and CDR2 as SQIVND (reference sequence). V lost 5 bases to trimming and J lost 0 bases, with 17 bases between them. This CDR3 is CASSSALRGSSYNSPLHF. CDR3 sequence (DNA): TGTGCCAGTAGTTCGGCCTTGCGGGGGAGCTCCTATAATTCACCCCTCCACTTT.

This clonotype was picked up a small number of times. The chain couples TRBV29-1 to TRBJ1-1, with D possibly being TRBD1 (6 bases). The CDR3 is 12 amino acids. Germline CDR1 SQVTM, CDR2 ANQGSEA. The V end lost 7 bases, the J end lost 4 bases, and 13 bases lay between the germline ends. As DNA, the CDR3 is TGCAGCGCAGGACGGGGGGCCACTGAAGCTTTCTTT. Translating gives CSAGRGATEAFF.

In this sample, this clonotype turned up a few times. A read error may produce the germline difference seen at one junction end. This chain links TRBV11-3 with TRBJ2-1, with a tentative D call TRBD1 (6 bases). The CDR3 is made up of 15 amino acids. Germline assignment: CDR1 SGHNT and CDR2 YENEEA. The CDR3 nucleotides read TGTGCCAGCAGCTTAGTTCTAGGCAGGGACAATGGGCAGTTCTTC. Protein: CASSLVLGRDNGQFF.

CDR3 nucleotides: TGTGCCAGCAGTTTCAGGGGAGAATCGGAGACCCAGTACTTC. Its protein product is CASSFRGESETQYF. This rearrangement joins TRBV12-3 or TRBV12-4 to TRBJ2-5, with D tentatively TRBD1 (6 bases). This CDR3 has 14 residues. The V and J ends lost 3 bases and 5 bases respectively, with 13 bases between them.

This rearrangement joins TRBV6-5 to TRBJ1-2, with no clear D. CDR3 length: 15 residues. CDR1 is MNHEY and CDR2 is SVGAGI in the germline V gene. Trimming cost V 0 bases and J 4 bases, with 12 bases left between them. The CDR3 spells CASSYSVNKGYGYTF. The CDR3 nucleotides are TGTGCCAGCAGTTACTCAGTGAACAAGGGCTATGGCTACACCTTC.

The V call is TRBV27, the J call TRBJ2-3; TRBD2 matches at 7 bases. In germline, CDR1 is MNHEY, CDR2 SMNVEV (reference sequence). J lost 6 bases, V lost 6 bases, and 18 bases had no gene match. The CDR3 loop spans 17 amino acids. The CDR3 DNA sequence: TGTGCCAGCAGACAACGGGCTGTGGGGGAGGGCTCCGATACGCAGTATTTT. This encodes CASRQRAVGEGSDTQYF.

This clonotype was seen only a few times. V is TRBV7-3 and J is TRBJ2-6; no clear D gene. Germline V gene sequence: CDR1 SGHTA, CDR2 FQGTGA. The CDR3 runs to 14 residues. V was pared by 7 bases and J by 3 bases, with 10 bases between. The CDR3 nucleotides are TGTGCCAGCAACCTGGACGGTGGGGCCAACGTCCTGACTTTC. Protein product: CASNLDGGANVLTF.

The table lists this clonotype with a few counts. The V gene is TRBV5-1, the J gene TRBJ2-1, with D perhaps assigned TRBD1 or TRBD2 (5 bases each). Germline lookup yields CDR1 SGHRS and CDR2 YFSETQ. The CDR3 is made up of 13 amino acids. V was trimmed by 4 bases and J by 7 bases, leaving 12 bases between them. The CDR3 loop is CASSLLWGNEQFF. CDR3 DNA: TGCGCCAGCAGCCTGCTTTGGGGGAATGAGCAGTTCTTC. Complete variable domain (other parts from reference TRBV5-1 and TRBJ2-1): KAGVTQTPRYLIKTRGQQVTLSCSPISGHRSVSWYQQTPGQGLQFLFEYFSETQRNKGNFPGRFSGRQFSNSRSEMNVSTLELGDSALYLCASSLLWGNEQFFGPGTRLTVL.

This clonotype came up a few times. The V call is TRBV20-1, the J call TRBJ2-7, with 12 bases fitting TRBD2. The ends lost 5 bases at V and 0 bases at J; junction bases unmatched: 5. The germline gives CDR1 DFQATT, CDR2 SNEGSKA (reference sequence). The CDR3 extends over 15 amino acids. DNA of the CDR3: TGCAGTGCTTCGACTAGCGGGAGATCCTCCTACGAGCAGTACTTC. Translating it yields CSASTSGRSSYEQYF.

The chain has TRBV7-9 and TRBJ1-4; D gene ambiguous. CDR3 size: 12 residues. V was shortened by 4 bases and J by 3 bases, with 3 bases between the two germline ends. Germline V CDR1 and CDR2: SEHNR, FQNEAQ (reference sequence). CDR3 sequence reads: CASSSPNEKLFF. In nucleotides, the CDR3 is TGTGCCAGCAGCTCTCCTAATGAAAAACTGTTTTTT.

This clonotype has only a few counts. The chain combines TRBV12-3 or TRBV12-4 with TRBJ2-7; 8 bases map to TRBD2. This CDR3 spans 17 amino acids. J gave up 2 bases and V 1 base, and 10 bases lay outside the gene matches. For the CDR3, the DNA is TGTGCCAGCAGTTTAGGAGCCAAGCGGGAGACCCCCTACGAGCAGTACTTC. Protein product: CASSLGAKRETPYEQYF.